The 26 T cell receptor beta chains presented below share a single source sample, sequenced in a study of radiotherapy plus CTLA-4 blockade in lung cancer. This table comes from immunoSEQ multiplex PCR, and its TCRdb copy is limited to in-frame clones, with some not included. Of tens of thousands of clones detected, around four fifths appear once; the ten largest clones hold around 7%. The input for sequencing was peripheral blood, taken from a patient treated with radiotherapy plus ipilimumab. The receptor set was obtained from a human donor with non-small cell lung cancer who had a complete response to radiotherapy plus ipilimumab.

The genes are TRBV6-1 and TRBJ2-3; 8 bases are a match to TRBD1. There are 14 residues in the CDR3. The trim removed 1 base at V and 6 bases at J, leaving 3 bases unmatched. From germline, CDR1 is MNHNS and CDR2 SASEGT. This chain's CDR3 is CASSEEQGGDTQYF. The CDR3 DNA sequence: TGTGCCAGCAGTGAAGAACAGGGGGGCGATACGCAGTATTTT.

The chain combines TRBV30 with TRBJ1-1; D remains unclear. Trimming took off 3 bases at V and 5 bases at J, with 19 bases between the two ends. The CDR3 totals 15 residues. Germline V gene sequence: CDR1 GTSNPN, CDR2 SVGIG (reference sequence). The CDR3 here is CAWSLGPGLRTEAFF. The CDR3 DNA sequence: TGTGCCTGGAGCCTAGGGCCAGGCTTAAGAACTGAAGCTTTCTTT.

This clone has only a few counts. J is TRBJ1-1 and V is TRBV18; TRBD1 agrees at 7 bases. There are 16 residues in the CDR3. Germline V CDR1 and CDR2: KGHSH, LQKENI. The V gene end was trimmed by 0 bases and the J gene end by 4 bases; junction bases not matched to a gene: 8. The CDR3 nucleotides are TGTGCCAGCTCACCACCGAAGGGGACAGCCGGCACTGAAGCTTTCTTT. Amino acid sequence: CASSPPKGTAGTEAFF.

The chain is built from TRBV11-2 and TRBJ2-1; D gene ambiguous. The CDR3 sequence is 15 residues long. The V end was cut by 3 bases, the J end by 6 bases, with 15 bases between. Germline V gene lookup returns CDR1 SGHAT and CDR2 FQNNGV. CDR3 nucleotides: TGTGCCAGCAGCTTCCGACTCGCTGGCCTCAATGAGCAGTTCTTC. Amino acids: CASSFRLAGLNEQFF.

Comments on this clone: This same CDR3 is encoded by further DNA sequences in the sample. The chain employs TRBV7-8 and TRBJ1-5; TRBD1 might be the D (5 bases). Per the germline V gene, CDR1 is SGHVS and CDR2 is FQNEAQ. Trimming stripped 3 bases from V and 3 bases from J, with 15 bases between. The CDR3 is made up of 16 amino acids. The CDR3 nucleotides are TGTGCCAGCAGCTTTGGAAAACAGGTTGCCAATCAGCCCCAGCATTTT. It is translated as CASSFGKQVANQPQHF.

The chain carries TRBV10-1 and TRBJ2-3; 8 bases agree with TRBD1. V shed 4 bases, J shed 6 bases, and the junction held 6 bases outside the gene matches. The CDR3 sequence is 14 residues long. Germline V gives CDR1 WNHNN, CDR2 SYGVQD (reference sequence). CDR3 in amino acids: CASSATGGFDTQYF. The DNA of the CDR3 is TGCGCCAGCAGTGCTACAGGGGGGTTCGATACGCAGTATTTT.

A few counts support this clone. This rearrangement joins TRBV11-2 to TRBJ1-1; 7 bases align to TRBD1. The junction had 7 bases not matched to a gene; V was cut back by 5 bases and J by 7 bases. CDR1 is SGHAT, CDR2 FQNNGV, per germline. CDR3 length: 13 residues. The CDR3 loop is CASSIGTEDEAFF. In DNA, the CDR3 is TGTGCCAGCAGCATTGGGACAGAGGATGAAGCTTTCTTT.

Only one count was recorded for this clone. This rearrangement joins TRBV5-1 to TRBJ2-2; TRBD1 matches 8 bases. Germline CDR1 is SGHRS and CDR2 is YFSETQ. This CDR3 has 14 residues. V lost 6 bases, J lost 5 bases, and 6 bases stayed unmatched. CDR3 in DNA: TGCGCCAGCACGGGACAGGTACCTACCGGGGAGCTGTTTTTT. It specifies CASTGQVPTGELFF.

This clone appeared a few times. The gene calls are TRBV13 and TRBJ2-7, with D perhaps matching TRBD1 (6 bases). Germline CDR1 and CDR2: PRHDT and FYEKMQ (reference sequence). The CDR3 contains 14 residues. The germline V and J ends were trimmed by 4 bases and 4 bases, with 14 bases remaining between them. The CDR3 DNA sequence: TGTGCCAGCAGCTCCTGGGAGAGGGGGTACGAGCAGTACTTC. Translated, it gives CASSSWERGYEQYF.

A note on this clone: Sequence at one end of the junction differs from germline and may be a read error. The CDR3 sequence is CTSSHGPRGGNTIYF. The CDR3 bases are TGTACCAGCAGCCACGGCCCGCGCGGTGGAAACACCATATATTTT. This chain connects TRBV6-6 to TRBJ1-3; D ambiguous. Germline values: CDR1 MNHNY, CDR2 SVGAGI (reference sequence). The CDR3 covers 15 residues.

The V gene is TRBV7-2, the J gene TRBJ2-1, with 8 bases that match TRBD2. Germline V gives CDR1 SGHTA, CDR2 FQGNSA. V shed 5 bases and J 0 bases; nucleotides not matched to a gene: 3. This CDR3 has 15 amino acids. Written as DNA, the CDR3 is TGTGCCAGCAGCACCGGGGGGGTCTCCTACAATGAGCAGTTCTTC. It translates to CASSTGGVSYNEQFF.

The chain recombines TRBV6-5 with TRBJ1-1; D gene ambiguous. Germline CDR1 is MNHEY and CDR2 is SVGAGI. V was clipped by 5 bases and J by 0 bases, with 10 bases between them. The CDR3 runs to 14 residues. DNA of the CDR3: TGTGCCAGCAGTCCCCGGACTATGAACACTGAAGCTTTCTTT. It specifies CASSPRTMNTEAFF.

The chain links TRBV15 to TRBJ1-4, with D tentatively TRBD1 (5 bases). CDR3 length equals 16 residues. V was cut by 1 base and J by 2 bases, with 11 bases left in between. CDR1 and CDR2 (germline): LNHNV, YYDKDF (reference sequence). The CDR3 region is CATSRGSQGTNEKLFF. The CDR3 DNA reads TGTGCCACCAGCAGAGGGTCCCAGGGCACTAATGAAAAACTGTTTTTT. Drawing the rest from reference TRBV15 and TRBJ1-4, the complete variable domain is DAMVIQNPRYQVTQFGKPVTLSCSQTLNHNVMYWYQQKSSQAPKLLFHYYDKDFNNEADTPDNFQSRRPNTSFCFLDIRSPGLGDTAMYLCATSRGSQGTNEKLFFGSGTQLSVL.

V is TRBV15 and J is TRBJ2-7; D uncertain. V was clipped by 1 base and J by 3 bases, with 7 bases between them. Germline V lookup: CDR1 LNHNV, CDR2 YYDKDF (reference sequence). The CDR3 has 13 residues. This CDR3 is CATSRGINYEQYV. Here the CDR3 DNA reads TGTGCCACCAGCAGAGGGATCAACTACGAGCAGTACGTC.

The DNA of the CDR3 is TGTGCCAGCAGTTTAGGGCCAGGGGGATACAATGAGCAGTTCTTC. Its translation: CASSLGPGGYNEQFF. The chain employs TRBV28 and TRBJ2-1, with TRBD1 matching 7 bases. Germline-derived CDR1 and CDR2 are MDHEN and SYDVKM. V lost 2 bases and J lost 4; bases outside the gene matches: 5. The CDR3 length is 15 residues.

The rearrangement joins TRBV5-1 to TRBJ1-2; D remains unclear. The germline V and J ends were trimmed by 9 bases and 2 bases, with 11 bases remaining between them. This CDR3 is built from 12 residues. Per the germline V gene, CDR1 is SGHRS and CDR2 is YFSETQ. CDR3 nucleotide sequence: TGCGCCACCCACGACGGCAACTATGGCTACACCTTC. It is translated as CATHDGNYGYTF.

V and J are TRBV6-1 and TRBJ1-6; unclear D gene. V was trimmed by 1 base and J by 6 bases, leaving 10 bases between them. Germline values: CDR1 MNHNS, CDR2 SASEGT. CDR3 size: 15 residues. The CDR3 DNA reads as TGTGCCAGCAGTGAAGTTGGAGTAGGTAATTCACCCCTCCACTTT. Amino acids: CASSEVGVGNSPLHF.

The chain recombines TRBV5-1 with TRBJ1-4; the D is unclear. V gave up 0 bases and J gave up 0 bases, with 21 bases separating them. The CDR3 is made up of 20 amino acids. Per germline, CDR1 SGHRS and CDR2 YFSETQ. CDR3 in amino acids: CASSLGLPGVIIATNEKLFF. CDR3 bases: TGCGCCAGCAGCTTGGGTCTTCCAGGCGTGATAATTGCAACTAATGAAAAACTGTTTTTT. The variable domain in full, completed from reference TRBV5-1 and TRBJ1-4, reads KAGVTQTPRYLIKTRGQQVTLSCSPISGHRSVSWYQQTPGQGLQFLFEYFSETQRNKGNFPGRFSGRQFSNSRSEMNVSTLELGDSALYLCASSLGLPGVIIATNEKLFFGSGTQLSVL.

V is TRBV30 and J is TRBJ1-1, with D hard to call. Between the trimmed V and J ends, which lost 4 bases and 3 bases, there was a span of 12 bases. This CDR3 spans 13 amino acids. Per the germline V gene, CDR1 is GTSNPN and CDR2 is SVGIG (reference sequence). The CDR3: CAWKEERYTEAFF. The DNA of the CDR3 is TGTGCCTGGAAAGAAGAAAGGTACACTGAAGCTTTCTTT.

The chain links TRBV2 to TRBJ2-1; TRBD1 aligns across 7 bases. Germline assignment: CDR1 SNHLY and CDR2 FYNNEI. The junction had 5 bases not matched to a gene; V was cut back by 7 bases and J by 2 bases. This CDR3 contains 14 residues. The CDR3: CASNRDSAYNEQFF. CDR3 coding DNA: TGTGCCAGCAATCGGGACAGCGCCTACAATGAGCAGTTCTTC. The whole variable domain, remainder taken from reference TRBV2 and TRBJ2-1, is EPEVTQTPSHQVTQMGQEVILRCVPISNHLYFYWYRQILGQKVEFLVSFYNNEISEKSEIFDDQFSVERPDGSNFTLKIRSTKLEDSAMYFCASNRDSAYNEQFFGPGTRLTVL.

This clone was counted a few times. The J gene is TRBJ2-1, the V gene TRBV11-3; D unclear. The ends were cut back, 4 bases at V and 7 bases at J, with 8 bases in the middle. Germline CDR1 and CDR2: SGHNT and YENEEA. CDR3 size: 12 residues. The CDR3 coding sequence is TGTGCCAGCAGCTGGCTAGAGAATGAGCAGTTCTTC. Translated, it gives CASSWLENEQFF.

This clone is judged medium-sized (0.01 to 0.1%). The chain links TRBV5-1 to TRBJ2-1; D perhaps matches TRBD2 (5 bases). V was trimmed by 0 bases and J by 8 bases, leaving 12 bases between them. Germline CDR1 and CDR2: SGHRS and YFSETQ. This CDR3 is built from 14 residues. CDR3 DNA sequence: TGCGCCAGCAGCTTGGAGGTGCGAGGGTATGAGCAGTTCTTC. Amino acid sequence: CASSLEVRGYEQFF.

The chain is built from TRBV18 and TRBJ2-3; either TRBD1 or TRBD2 may supply D (5 bases each). The CDR3 loop spans 16 amino acids. Germline V gene sequence: CDR1 KGHSH, CDR2 LQKENI. The V end was cut by 7 bases, the J end by 4 bases, with 21 bases between. CDR3: CASFMSVVRGPDTQYF. CDR3 sequence (DNA): TGTGCCAGCTTTATGTCAGTTGTGAGGGGCCCAGATACGCAGTATTTT.

The CDR3 reads CASSPGDSQNEKLFF. In DNA, the CDR3 is TGTGCCAGCTCACCCGGGGACAGCCAAAATGAAAAACTGTTTTTT. The V call is TRBV18, the J call TRBJ1-4; the match to TRBD1 covers 7 bases. This CDR3 is 15 amino acids long. Germline V lookup: CDR1 KGHSH, CDR2 LQKENI. Trimming removed 3 bases from V and 5 bases from J; junction bases left unmatched: 6.

This chain uses TRBV6-1 with TRBJ2-7, with TRBD2 identical over 8 bases. Germline CDR1 MNHNS, CDR2 SASEGT. Trimming removed 5 bases from V and 0 bases from J; junction bases left unmatched: 3. The CDR3 totals 14 residues. This CDR3 reads CASSLSGGSYEQYV. Here the CDR3 DNA reads TGTGCCAGCAGTCTAAGCGGGGGCTCCTACGAGCAGTACGTC.

This rearrangement joins TRBV4-3 to TRBJ1-5, with D perhaps matching TRBD1 (6 bases). The CDR3 is 15 residues long. V lost 0 bases, J lost 6 bases, and 12 bases lay in between. Germline-derived CDR1 and CDR2 are LGHNA and YSLEER. CDR3 sequence: CASSQDWGGPQPQHF. Written as DNA, the CDR3 is TGCGCCAGCAGCCAAGATTGGGGGGGGCCTCAGCCCCAGCATTTT.